This record covers a single TCR beta chain. This clonotype was seen just once. The antigen it recognizes is unknown. Base qualities were left out, and no much larger clone turns up one base away. V loses 1 base of germline sequence and J loses 7 bases, and the interval between the two ends is 14 bases. Reading the germline V gene gives CDR1 KGHSH and CDR2 LQKENI. The CDR3 goes from the cysteine to the phenylalanine over 15 residues. Here the CDR3 DNA is all that survives: 45 bases in frame from base 1. This record comes from a study of identical twins (TCRdb year 2016). At the level of the whole study: TCR alpha and beta repertoires from monozygotic twins, unrelated adults of various ages and cord blood were deep-sequenced to test whether fetal clonotypes persist. To rule out contamination, replicate twin experiments were performed at different times with different library preparation protocols. The paper as a whole reports these results and caveats: Conclusions relied on cross-sectional statistical analysis, since the same donors could not be followed over many years. Out-of-frame TCR alpha sequences shared between twins showed an excess of low generation-probability sequences compared with coincidental sharing between unrelated individuals. In beta out-of-frame sequences, excess twin sharing was weaker, because having fewer shared sequences lowered the signal-to-noise ratio. Fewer insertions were carried by abundant cord blood beta clonotypes, a similar but weaker trend appeared in young adult naive repertoires, and no such trend appeared in memory repertoires. Zero-insertion analyses could be partly confounded by invariant T cells such as MAIT and iNKT, although diverse VJ usage argued against such confounding for most clonotypes. Recombination models systematically underestimated out-of-frame TCR alpha sharing in monozygotic twins but agreed with sharing between unrelated individuals.

To prepare the library, 5' RACE was applied. Sequenced using an Illumina HiSeq 2000. Template switching introduced a universal primer binding site; the final cDNA contained a unique molecular identifier, enabling accurate counting of TCR cDNA molecules. Specific primers in the conserved constant-segment region were used to synthesize first-strand cDNA for the TCR alpha and beta chains. Each cDNA library was double barcoded, with a SMART-Mk sample barcode plus Illumina barcodes, to control for contamination. TruSeq adapter sequences and Illumina sample barcodes were added in two successive PCR steps. TCR alpha and beta cDNA libraries were sequenced on the Illumina HiSeq platform with custom primers. The original methods were these. MiGEC processed the raw reads to extract unique molecular identifiers, while MiXCR was used to determine the CDR3 positions. Recombination models were inferred per individual with the repgenHMM and IGoR tools using an EM algorithm. Shared clonotype analysis was performed with the tcR package in R, normalizing sharing by the product of cloneset sizes. To study raw recombination free of thymic and clonal selection effects, out-of-frame nonproductive sequences were analyzed. TCRdb handled the public reads itself, with Q25 trimming in fastp and clone calling in MiXCR, and kept productive beta chains. When rows share a CDR3 protein, they turn into one entry using the most common DNA and genes. TCRdb's processing, not the authors', yielded these V and J calls. This sample lists 400,000 to 600,000 distinct CDR3 sequences; around 22% were detected once. Approximately 0.52% of the sample lies in the top ten.

Every donor was a healthy Caucasian. The twin cohort comprised three pairs of female monozygotic twins, all aged roughly 18 to 29 years. Positive isolation kits from Invitrogen were used to isolate CD4+ and CD8+ T cell populations. Separately, the same data were catalogued under a study of yellow fever vaccine responses in identical twins. From that second study: According to the authors, the vaccine-induced T cell response in identical twins seemed to be partly convergent and partly specific to each individual. In identical twins, the study followed T cell clones that responded to the vaccine with precision.

This clonotype was sampled from a woman younger than 35 in good health. The chain links TRBV18 with TRBJ2-1; the D gene is perhaps TRBD1, from 5 matching bases. Sequenced sample: CD4+ T cells sorted from blood. In nucleotide form, the sequence is TGTGCCAGCTCACCACATATGACAGAGCCTAATGAGCAGTTCTTC. This sequence encodes CASSPHMTEPNEQFF. This CDR3, with the reference TRBV18 and TRBJ2-1 proteins standing in past its ends, gives the full variable domain NAGVMQNPRHLVRRRGQEARLRCSPMKGHSHVYWYRQLPEEGLKFMVYLQKENIIDESGMPKERFSAEFPKEGPSILRIQQVVRGDSAAYFCASSPHMTEPNEQFFGPGTRLTVL.